These T cell receptor beta chains were read from a single sample in a study of blood T cells in healthy people across ages. TCRdb called the 5' RACE reads again in MiXCR, with one record for every CDR3 protein. Here the sample spans approximately 1.5 million distinct CDR3 sequences, almost 35% being singletons. The sequenced sample consisted of blood. The receptor set was obtained from a woman aged 25 to 39 in good health. CDR3s include the opening cysteine and the closing phenylalanine or tryptophan. D genes are given only for firm matches. The listing skips clone size in some rows; elsewhere it reads once, few, many or a size class.

clone size: .
D gene: .
J gene: TRBJ2-7
V gene: TRBV20-1
CDR3 DNA: TGCAGTGCCCTCCGGACCGCATCCTCCGAGCAGTACTTC
CDR3 protein: CSALRTASSEQYF

clone size: .
D gene: .
J gene: TRBJ2-1
V gene: TRBV5-1
CDR3 DNA: TGCGCCAGCAGCTTGGGTCAGTACTACAATGAGCAGTTCTTC
CDR3 protein: CASSLGQYYNEQFF

clone size: .
D gene: .
J gene: TRBJ1-1
V gene: TRBV20-1
CDR3 DNA: TGCAGTGCTAGAGACGAAACGAACACTGAAGCTTTCTTT
CDR3 protein: CSARDETNTEAFF

clone size: few
D gene: TRBD2
J gene: TRBJ2-2
V gene: TRBV27
CDR3 DNA: TGTGCCAGCAGCCGCCCTGGCGGGAGTATCGACGGGGAGCTGTTTTTT
CDR3 protein: CASSRPGGSIDGELFF

clone size: .
D gene: .
J gene: TRBJ2-7
V gene: TRBV9
CDR3 DNA: TGTGCCAGCAACCGAGGCAGGGCTTACGAGCAGTACTTC
CDR3 protein: CASNRGRAYEQYF

clone size: many
D gene: TRBD2
J gene: TRBJ2-7
V gene: TRBV6-5
CDR3 DNA: TGTGCCAGCAGTTCCTCCGGGCTAGCGGGAGTAAAAGAGCAGTACTTC
CDR3 protein: CASSSSGLAGVKEQYF

clone size: .
D gene: TRBD2
J gene: TRBJ2-1
V gene: TRBV7-3
CDR3 DNA: TGTGCCAGCAGCCCCACTAGCGGCTTGAAAGAGCAGTTCTTC
CDR3 protein: CASSPTSGLKEQFF

clone size: few
D gene: .
J gene: TRBJ2-7
V gene: TRBV7-6
CDR3 DNA: TGTGCCAGCAGCCCCGAAGGGTTAGCCTCCTACGAGCAGTACTTC
CDR3 protein: CASSPEGLASYEQYF

clone size: .
D gene: .
J gene: TRBJ1-2
V gene: TRBV12-3/TRBV12-4
CDR3 DNA: TGTGCCAGCAGTTTAGAAGGGCATCGTGGCTACACCTTC
CDR3 protein: CASSLEGHRGYTF

clone size: .
D gene: .
J gene: TRBJ2-1
V gene: TRBV20-1
CDR3 DNA: TGCAGTGCATCCAACGACAATCCCCGGGTTAGTGAGCAGTTCTTC
CDR3 protein: CSASNDNPRVSEQFF

clone size: .
D gene: .
J gene: TRBJ1-4
V gene: TRBV3-1
CDR3 DNA: TGTGCCAGCAGCCAAGGTGTGTCAACTGATGAAAAACTGTTTTTT
CDR3 protein: CASSQGVSTDEKLFF

clone size: .
D gene: .
J gene: TRBJ2-5
V gene: TRBV20-1
CDR3 DNA: TGCAGTGCCGTTGTGGAGAGACAAGAGACCCAGTACTTC
CDR3 protein: CSAVVERQETQYF

clone size: few
D gene: .
J gene: TRBJ2-3
V gene: TRBV3-1
CDR3 DNA: TGTGCCAGCAGCCAAGATAAGGGTAGCGGTAGTGATACGCAGTATTTT
CDR3 protein: CASSQDKGSGSDTQYF

clone size: .
D gene: .
J gene: TRBJ2-7
V gene: TRBV25-1
CDR3 DNA: TGTGCCAGCAGTGAACCGCGGACAAACTACGAGCAGTACTTC
CDR3 protein: CASSEPRTNYEQYF

clone size: .
D gene: TRBD1
J gene: TRBJ2-7
V gene: TRBV28
CDR3 DNA: TGTGCCAGCAGTGCCCCCCCGGGACAGGGGACGTTGGAGCAGTACTTC
CDR3 protein: CASSAPPGQGTLEQYF

clone size: .
D gene: .
J gene: TRBJ2-3
V gene: TRBV5-4
CDR3 DNA: TGTGCCAGCAGCTCGGGACTGCAGTACACAGATACGCAGTATTTT
CDR3 protein: CASSSGLQYTDTQYF

clone size: .
D gene: .
J gene: TRBJ2-1
V gene: TRBV5-1
CDR3 DNA: TGCGCCAGCAGCCCTGGAGCTACAGTCAACAATGAGCAGTTCTTC
CDR3 protein: CASSPGATVNNEQFF

clone size: .
D gene: .
J gene: TRBJ1-2
V gene: TRBV10-2
CDR3 DNA: TGCGCCAGCAGTGAGAGGACCCGCCAGAGAACCTATGGCTACACCTTC
CDR3 protein: CASSERTRQRTYGYTF

clone size: .
D gene: TRBD1
J gene: TRBJ1-2
V gene: TRBV29-1
CDR3 DNA: TGCAGCGTTGAAGGGACAGGGGGCGCGAGGGATGGCTACACCTTC
CDR3 protein: CSVEGTGGARDGYTF

clone size: many
D gene: TRBD1
J gene: TRBJ2-7
V gene: TRBV20-1
CDR3 DNA: TGCAGTGCTGGAGGGACAGGGCGCGAGCAGTACTTC
CDR3 protein: CSAGGTGREQYF

clone size: .
D gene: TRBD1
J gene: TRBJ1-6
V gene: TRBV4-1
CDR3 DNA: TGCGCCAGCAGCCAAGAAGTGACAGGGGATTCACCCCTCCACTTT
CDR3 protein: CASSQEVTGDSPLHF

clone size: .
D gene: .
J gene: TRBJ1-4
V gene: TRBV5-1
CDR3 DNA: TGCGCCAGCAGCTTGACGGACGGAAATGAAAAACTGTTTTTT
CDR3 protein: CASSLTDGNEKLFF

clone size: .
D gene: TRBD1
J gene: TRBJ1-2
V gene: TRBV25-1
CDR3 DNA: TGTGCCAGCAGGGAGGGGACAGGCATGAACTATGGCTACACCTTC
CDR3 protein: CASREGTGMNYGYTF

clone size: .
D gene: TRBD1
J gene: TRBJ1-1
V gene: TRBV20-1
CDR3 DNA: TGCAGTGCTAGAGACAGGGGGGTTCTGAACACTGAAGCTTTCTTT
CDR3 protein: CSARDRGVLNTEAFF

clone size: few
D gene: TRBD1
J gene: TRBJ1-2
V gene: TRBV27
CDR3 DNA: TGTGCCAGCAGTTCTACAGGGGGCCACTATGGCTACACCTTC
CDR3 protein: CASSSTGGHYGYTF

clone size: .
D gene: .
J gene: TRBJ1-1
V gene: TRBV5-1
CDR3 DNA: TGCGCCAGCAGCTTGGATCGGGGTAGGGGGGTTGAAGCTTTCTTT
CDR3 protein: CASSLDRGRGVEAFF

clone size: .
D gene: TRBD2
J gene: TRBJ2-2
V gene: TRBV27
CDR3 DNA: TGTGCCAGCACCGAGGGACTAGCGGGAGTCGGGGAGCTGTTTTTT
CDR3 protein: CASTEGLAGVGELFF

clone size: .
D gene: .
J gene: TRBJ2-6
V gene: TRBV15
CDR3 DNA: TGTGCCACCAGCAGAGAAAGAGGTGGGGCCAACGTCCTGACTTTC
CDR3 protein: CATSRERGGANVLTF

clone size: .
D gene: .
J gene: TRBJ2-7
V gene: TRBV10-3
CDR3 DNA: TGTGCCATCAGTGAGTCAGGAAGACAGGGAGGCTACGAGCAGTACTTC
CDR3 protein: CAISESGRQGGYEQYF

clone size: .
D gene: .
J gene: TRBJ1-1
V gene: TRBV29-1
CDR3 DNA: TGCAGCGTTCGTCGGGACGGGGCTCTCACTGAAGCTTTCTTT
CDR3 protein: CSVRRDGALTEAFF

clone size: .
D gene: TRBD1
J gene: TRBJ2-7
V gene: TRBV28
CDR3 DNA: TGTGCCAGCAGAGGGGTCCGGGACAGGGTGTACGAGCAGTACTTC
CDR3 protein: CASRGVRDRVYEQYF

clone size: .
D gene: TRBD2
J gene: TRBJ2-3
V gene: TRBV28
CDR3 DNA: TGTGCCAGCACCATTGGGGGACTAGCGGGTGGACGATTGAGCACAGATACGCAGTATTTT
CDR3 protein: CASTIGGLAGGRLSTDTQYF

clone size: .
D gene: .
J gene: TRBJ2-3
V gene: TRBV20-1
CDR3 DNA: TGCAGTGCTAGAGGCCCCCTCAGGGGGGGGGCCCGGGATACGCAGTATTTT
CDR3 protein: CSARGPLRGGARDTQYF

clone size: .
D gene: .
J gene: TRBJ2-1
V gene: TRBV10-3
CDR3 DNA: TGTGCCATCAGGGGGGCCAGCGATGAGCAGTTCTTC
CDR3 protein: CAIRGASDEQFF

clone size: .
D gene: TRBD1
J gene: TRBJ2-5
V gene: TRBV7-9
CDR3 DNA: TGTGCCAGCAGCTTAGGGGACAGGTCTCTCCAAGAGACCCAGTACTTC
CDR3 protein: CASSLGDRSLQETQYF

clone size: many
D gene: TRBD1
J gene: TRBJ1-4
V gene: TRBV20-1
CDR3 DNA: TGCAGTGCCTGGACAGGGGCGGAAAAACTGTTTTTT
CDR3 protein: CSAWTGAEKLFF

clone size: .
D gene: TRBD1
J gene: TRBJ2-2
V gene: TRBV6-2/TRBV6-3
CDR3 DNA: TGTGCCAGCAGTTACTGGGACAGGGAAGCCGGGGAGCTGTTTTTT
CDR3 protein: CASSYWDREAGELFF

clone size: .
D gene: .
J gene: TRBJ2-5
V gene: TRBV20-1
CDR3 DNA: TGCAGTGCTGCCAGGATTAGTAACTACTTCAAGCAGTACTTC
CDR3 protein: CSAARISNYFKQYF

clone size: few
D gene: TRBD2
J gene: TRBJ2-2
V gene: TRBV4-1
CDR3 DNA: TGCGCCAGCAGCCAATACCGGGAGGGCCGTTGGCTGTTTTTT
CDR3 protein: CASSQYREGRWLFF

clone size: few
D gene: .
J gene: TRBJ1-1
V gene: TRBV15
CDR3 DNA: TGTGCCACAGCCAGGGGCGGGAACACTGAAGCTTTCTTT
CDR3 protein: CATARGGNTEAFF

clone size: many
D gene: .
J gene: TRBJ2-3
V gene: TRBV29-1
CDR3 DNA: TGCAGCGTTGCGGGGGCCCCAGATACGCAGTATTTT
CDR3 protein: CSVAGAPDTQYF

clone size: .
D gene: .
J gene: TRBJ2-5
V gene: TRBV5-5
CDR3 DNA: TGTGCCAGCAGCTTGGTTTCGGGATATGGAGAGACCCAGTACTTC
CDR3 protein: CASSLVSGYGETQYF

clone size: many
D gene: .
J gene: TRBJ2-4
V gene: TRBV29-1
CDR3 DNA: TGCAGCGTTCCCTATCACCTGGTAGCCAAAAACATTCAGTACTTC
CDR3 protein: CSVPYHLVAKNIQYF

clone size: few
D gene: .
J gene: TRBJ1-5
V gene: TRBV4-1
CDR3 DNA: TGCGCCAGCAGCCAAGATGGGGGGGGGTTCCAGCCCCAGCATTTT
CDR3 protein: CASSQDGGGFQPQHF

clone size: .
D gene: .
J gene: TRBJ1-1
V gene: TRBV27
CDR3 DNA: TGTGCCAGCAGTCCCCTTAACGAGGGGACTGAAGCTTTCTTT
CDR3 protein: CASSPLNEGTEAFF

clone size: .
D gene: .
J gene: TRBJ2-3
V gene: TRBV4-2
CDR3 DNA: TGTGCCAGCAGCCAAGAGGGCGTAGCGGGCACAGATACGCAGTATTTT
CDR3 protein: CASSQEGVAGTDTQYF

clone size: .
D gene: TRBD2
J gene: TRBJ2-7
V gene: TRBV27
CDR3 DNA: TGTGCCAGCAGTCTATTGACTAGCGGGGGAGTCTACGAGCAGTACTTC
CDR3 protein: CASSLLTSGGVYEQYF

clone size: .
D gene: .
J gene: TRBJ2-1
V gene: TRBV6-5
CDR3 DNA: TGTGCCAGCAGTTACGAGTCGGGGTCCTACAATGAGCAGTTCTTC
CDR3 protein: CASSYESGSYNEQFF

clone size: many
D gene: TRBD2
J gene: TRBJ2-7
V gene: TRBV20-1
CDR3 DNA: TGCAGTGCTAGCGCGGGAGGGCCTTCCTACGAGCAGTACTTC
CDR3 protein: CSASAGGPSYEQYF

clone size: .
D gene: .
J gene: TRBJ2-3
V gene: TRBV9
CDR3 DNA: TGTGCCAGCAGCGTAGTGGCGGGATCCAACACAGATACGCAGTATTTT
CDR3 protein: CASSVVAGSNTDTQYF

clone size: .
D gene: TRBD1
J gene: TRBJ2-6
V gene: TRBV2
CDR3 DNA: TGTGCCAGCCACAGGGGGCTAGATGGGGCCAACGTCCTGACTTTC
CDR3 protein: CASHRGLDGANVLTF

clone size: few
D gene: .
J gene: TRBJ2-1
V gene: TRBV12-3/TRBV12-4
CDR3 DNA: TGTGCCAGCACCCTAGGGGACACTGAGCAGTTCTTC
CDR3 protein: CASTLGDTEQFF

clone size: .
D gene: .
J gene: TRBJ2-5
V gene: TRBV5-1
CDR3 DNA: TGCGCCAGCAGCGGGGGGGGCAAAGAGACCCAGTACTTC
CDR3 protein: CASSGGGKETQYF

clone size: .
D gene: .
J gene: TRBJ2-7
V gene: TRBV21-1
CDR3 DNA: TGTGCCAGCAGCAAGGTTAAGAACTACGAGCAGTACTTC
CDR3 protein: CASSKVKNYEQYF